The source of this T cell receptor (beta chain) is a study of blood T cell repertoires in COVID-19. Study in general: COVID-19 samples, acute and convalescent, were from the United States, Italy and Spain. T cells, B-cell-depleted T cells, or PBMCs supplied cDNA or gDNA.

Authors' analysis steps: Amplifying reference gene primers gave estimates of nucleated cell counts. Assay used: immunoSEQ multiplex PCR; TCRdb lists only in-frame clones, some missing. V and J calls and clone size come straight from that table; D and trimming were deduced from the DNA. The sample holds about 150,000 clones, around 83% seen once. V lost 0 bases and J lost 8; bases outside the gene matches: 10. The germline V gene has CDR1 SGHNT and CDR2 YYREEE (reference sequence). The CDR3 length is 16 residues. The TCR originated in a human donor with acute or convalescent COVID-19. The donor label of this sample is uncertain. The chain carries TRBV5-4 and TRBJ1-3; 8 positions match TRBD1. The source material was peripheral blood. As DNA, the CDR3 is TGTGCCAGCAGCTTGGGTCAGGACAGGGAGAGTGACACCATATATTTT. Amino acid sequence: CASSLGQDRESDTIYF.